A selection of T cell receptor beta chains follows, all from one sample in a study of blood T cell repertoires in COVID-19. Generated by immunoSEQ multiplex PCR, the TCRdb table keeps only in-frame clones and is missing some. The table includes about 190,000 clones, approximately 90% detected once. The sample was PBMCs or T cells enriched from blood (not recorded which). The receptor set was obtained from a woman in her thirties or forties in a cohort exposed to, infected with or recovered from COVID-19 (not recorded which). Each CDR3 is given with its conserved first and last residue. The D gene is left open where the match is weak. Clone size is not always given. Where it is, it says once, few, many or a class for expanded clones.

j_call clone_size v_call cdr3_length d_call cdr3_nt cdr3_aa
TRBJ1-2 few TRBV28 14 TRBD1 TGTGCCAGCCTCCCCCCAGGACAGGGGTCTGGCTACACCTTC CASLPPGQGSGYTF
TRBJ2-1 . TRBV3-1/TRBV3-2 16 TRBD1 TGTGCCAGCAGGCCGGGACAGGGTCCGTTCTTGAATGAGCAGTTCTTC CASRPGQGPFLNEQFF
TRBJ2-3 once TRBV9 16 TRBD1 TGTGCCAGCAGCGTAGCAGCCGGACAGGGCAAAGATACGCAGTATTTT CASSVAAGQGKDTQYF
TRBJ2-2 . TRBV7-9 11 . TGTGCCAGCAGCTTGGCATGGGAGCTGTTTTTT CASSLAWELFF
TRBJ2-7 . TRBV6-5 11 . TGTGCCAGCCTTTCCGGCTACGAGCAGTACTTC CASLSGYEQYF
TRBJ2-1 . TRBV6-2/TRBV6-3 17 TRBD2 TGTGCCAGCAGTTACTCTGAAGCGGGGACCTTTAGGAATGAGCAGTTCTTC CASSYSEAGTFRNEQFF
TRBJ2-1 . TRBV9 14 . TGTGCCAGCAGCGTAGCGGGAGTGGTAGATGAGCAGTTCTTC CASSVAGVVDEQFF
TRBJ1-2 few TRBV9 16 TRBD1 TGTGCCAGCAGCCCGACGGACAGGGCCTTTTCTGTTGGCTACACCTTC CASSPTDRAFSVGYTF
TRBJ1-5 . TRBV27 15 . TGTGCCAGCAGTTTATTTACAGGGATTGGTCAGCCCCAGCATTTT CASSLFTGIGQPQHF
TRBJ1-2 . TRBV27 15 . TGTGCCAGCAGTATAGGACCGCGGGGTGACTATGGCTACACCTTC CASSIGPRGDYGYTF
TRBJ1-1 . TRBV27 15 . TGTGCCAGCAGTTTATCTGGGACTTTGAACTGGGAAGCTTTCTTT CASSLSGTLNWEAFF
TRBJ2-1 . TRBV24-1 16 . TGTGCCACCAGTGATACGAAGGGACTCGGCTCCAATGAGCAGTTCTTC CATSDTKGLGSNEQFF
TRBJ2-5 few TRBV2 12 . TGTGCCAGCAGTGACAGGGAAGAGACCCAGTACTTC CASSDREETQYF
TRBJ1-5 . TRBV4-1 17 . TGCGCCAGCAGCCAAGGGGCCCGGCCCTGGGGCAATCAGCCCCAGCATTTT CASSQGARPWGNQPQHF
TRBJ1-1 once TRBV30 13 . TGTGCCTGGAGTGTATTGGGGGGGGCTGAAGCTTTCTTT CAWSVLGGAEAFF
TRBJ2-2 . TRBV27 18 TRBD2 TGTGCCAGCAGTTTATCCCTTCTAGCGGGAATGAACACCGGGGAGCTGTTTTTT CASSLSLLAGMNTGELFF
TRBJ2-7 . TRBV27 15 TRBD2 TGTGCCAGCAGTTCGGGGACTAGCGGGAGAAGCGAGCAGTACTTC CASSSGTSGRSEQYF
TRBJ1-5 . TRBV4-1 14 . TGCGCCAGCAGCCAAGTTACAGGTAATCAGCCCCAGCATTTT CASSQVTGNQPQHF
TRBJ2-3 . TRBV5-1 16 TRBD2 TGCGCCAGCAGCCGGGGGGAGTGGGCCAGCACAGATACGCAGTATTTT CASSRGEWASTDTQYF
TRBJ2-7 . TRBV7-9 14 TRBD1 TGTGCCAGCAGCTTTACCGGGACAGGGGGCGAGCAGTACTTC CASSFTGTGGEQYF
TRBJ1-2 . TRBV5-5 15 TRBD1 TGTGCCAGCAGCTTTGTCGACAGGGAGGTAAATGGCTACACCTTC CASSFVDREVNGYTF
TRBJ2-7 . TRBV12-3/TRBV12-4 13 . TGTGCCAGCAGTTTAGATTCCCGTCGCGAGCAGTACTTC CASSLDSRREQYF
TRBJ1-2 . TRBV2 13 . TGTGCCAGCAGGGAACAGGGTCCCTATGGCTACACCTTC CASREQGPYGYTF
TRBJ1-3 . TRBV2 16 . TGTGCCAGCATCGGGGGGGACCTCTATGGGCGAAACACCATATATTTT CASIGGDLYGRNTIYF
TRBJ2-5 . TRBV5-6 14 . TGTGCCAGCAGCTCGGGCGCGGGCGGGGAGACCCAGTACTTC CASSSGAGGETQYF
TRBJ2-1 . TRBV5-5 18 TRBD2 TGTGCCAGCAGCTTGGCCATTTGGCGGGAGGAGGGTTACAATGAGCAGTTCTTC CASSLAIWREEGYNEQFF
TRBJ2-5 . TRBV27 15 . TGTGCCAGCAGTATCAGGGTATTCGACCAAGAGACCCAGTACTTC CASSIRVFDQETQYF
TRBJ2-7 . TRBV4-1 17 TRBD1 TGCGCCAGCAGCCAATTACCGGGACAGGCCTATTCCTACGAGCAGTACTTC CASSQLPGQAYSYEQYF
TRBJ2-7 . TRBV15 14 . TGTGCCACCAGCATAGGGAGGACTCCAGACGAGCAGTACTTC CATSIGRTPDEQYF
TRBJ2-3 . TRBV10-2 15 TRBD2 TGCGCCAGCAGTGACCTAGCGGGAGTCACAGATACGCAGTATTTT CASSDLAGVTDTQYF
TRBJ1-2 . TRBV28 14 TRBD1 TGTGCCGTGACTAAGCACAGGGGGGTGGATGGCTACACCTTC CAVTKHRGVDGYTF
TRBJ1-3 . TRBV9 15 . TGTGCCAGCAGCCCCCGTCGGGACTCTGGAAACACCATATATTTT CASSPRRDSGNTIYF
TRBJ2-3 once TRBV28 15 TRBD2 TGTGCCAGCAGTTTTCAGCGGGGGGGCGCAGATACGCAGTATTTT CASSFQRGGADTQYF
TRBJ1-5 . TRBV9 13 . TGTGCCAGCTCAGACGGGGGGAATCAGCCCCAGCATTTT CASSDGGNQPQHF
TRBJ1-6 . TRBV19 15 . TGTGCCAGTAGTATCGGGTCAGCCCCTAATTCACCCCTCCACTTT CASSIGSAPNSPLHF
TRBJ2-3 . TRBV27 18 TRBD1 TGTGCCAGCAGTTTTTGGGAGTACAGGGGGCGCCCCACAGATACGCAGTATTTT CASSFWEYRGRPTDTQYF
TRBJ2-7 . TRBV24-1 15 . TGTGCCACCAGTGATTCTCGGGGTTGGTCCTACGAGCAGTACTTC CATSDSRGWSYEQYF
TRBJ2-5 . TRBV2 13 . TGTGCCAGCAGTGTAATGCGCGGCGAGACCCAGTACTTC CASSVMRGETQYF
TRBJ1-4 . TRBV5-1 16 . TGCGCCAGCAGCCACGGACTGAGAGCAACTAATGAAAAACTGTTTTTT CASSHGLRATNEKLFF
TRBJ2-2 . TRBV11-3 15 TRBD1 TGTGCCAGCAGCCCAGAAGGGGGCCCACCCAGGGAGCTGTTTTTT CASSPEGGPPRELFF
TRBJ2-5 . TRBV7-2 14 . TGTGCCAGCAGCGGGGGCCCGGGCTGGGAGACCCAGTACTTC CASSGGPGWETQYF
TRBJ2-6 . TRBV5-1 18 TRBD1 TGCGCCAGCAGCTTGGTTGGCAGGGGGTCCTCTGGGGCCAACGTCCTGACTTTC CASSLVGRGSSGANVLTF
TRBJ2-2 many TRBV28 15 TRBD1 TGTGCCAGCAGTTCGGGACAGGGGGACTACGGGGAGCTGTTTTTT CASSSGQGDYGELFF
TRBJ1-2 few TRBV19 14 TRBD1 TGTGCCAGTAGTGCCAATGACAGGGTCTATGGCTACACCTTC CASSANDRVYGYTF
TRBJ2-1 once TRBV19 12 . TGTGCCAGTAGTATCGGGTGGAATGAGCAGTTCTTC CASSIGWNEQFF
TRBJ2-5 . TRBV9 15 . TGTGCCAGCAGCGTAGCAAGGAGTAAGTGGGAGACCCAGTACTTC CASSVARSKWETQYF
TRBJ2-2 few TRBV9 14 . TGTGCCAGCAGCCTAAACCCAGGGACCGGGGAGCTGTTTTTT CASSLNPGTGELFF
TRBJ2-1 . TRBV6-5 14 . TGTGCCAGCACCAACGTGGCAGTTTACAATGAGCAGTTCTTC CASTNVAVYNEQFF
TRBJ1-1 . TRBV6-1 15 TRBD1 TGTGCCAGCAGTGAAGCGAATCCCGGACAGGGACCGGCTTTCTTT CASSEANPGQGPAFF
TRBJ2-2 . TRBV6-6 13 . TGTGCCAGCAGTCCGTCTAACACCGGGGAGCTGTTTTTT CASSPSNTGELFF
TRBJ1-4 . TRBV7-4 17 . TGTGCCAGCAGCTTAGAAGGGTTGGGGAGAGGTAATGAAAAACTGTTTTTT CASSLEGLGRGNEKLFF
TRBJ2-3 . TRBV28 14 TRBD2 TGTGCCAGCAGTCTAAAGCGGGGGGGAGATACGCAGTATTTT CASSLKRGGDTQYF
TRBJ2-7 . TRBV7-9 15 . TGTGCCAGCAGCTTAGAGAGCAAAAACCACTACGAGCAGTACTTC CASSLESKNHYEQYF
TRBJ1-5 . TRBV6-5 14 . TGTGCCAGCAACAGCAGACATAGCAATCAGCCCCAGCATTTT CASNSRHSNQPQHF
TRBJ2-3 . TRBV24-1 17 TRBD2 TGTGCCACCAGTGATCGGGGACTAGCGGGGGGGCAGGATACGCAGTATTTT CATSDRGLAGGQDTQYF
TRBJ1-4 . TRBV5-4 14 . TGTGCCAGCAGCTTTGGCACAGGGAATGAAAAACTGTTTTTT CASSFGTGNEKLFF
TRBJ2-2 . TRBV6-4 16 . TGTGCCAGCAGTGACTCTTTCAACAGGAACACCGGGGAGCTGTTTTTT CASSDSFNRNTGELFF